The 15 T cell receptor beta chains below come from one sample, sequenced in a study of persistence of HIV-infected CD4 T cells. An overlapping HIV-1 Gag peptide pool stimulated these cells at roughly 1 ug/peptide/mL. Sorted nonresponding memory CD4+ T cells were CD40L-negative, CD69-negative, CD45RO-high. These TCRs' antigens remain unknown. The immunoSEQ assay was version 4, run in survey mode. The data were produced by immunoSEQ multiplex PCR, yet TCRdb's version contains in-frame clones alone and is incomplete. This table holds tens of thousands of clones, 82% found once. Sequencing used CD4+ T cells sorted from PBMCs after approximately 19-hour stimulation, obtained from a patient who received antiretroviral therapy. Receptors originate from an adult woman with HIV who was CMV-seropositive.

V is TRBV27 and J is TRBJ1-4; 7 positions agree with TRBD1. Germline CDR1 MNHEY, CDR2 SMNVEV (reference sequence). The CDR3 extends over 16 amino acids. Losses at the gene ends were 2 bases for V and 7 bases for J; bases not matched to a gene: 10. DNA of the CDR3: TGTGCCAGCAGTTTAACCTTGGTGACAGGGTTTGAAAAACTGTTTTTT. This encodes CASSLTLVTGFEKLFF.

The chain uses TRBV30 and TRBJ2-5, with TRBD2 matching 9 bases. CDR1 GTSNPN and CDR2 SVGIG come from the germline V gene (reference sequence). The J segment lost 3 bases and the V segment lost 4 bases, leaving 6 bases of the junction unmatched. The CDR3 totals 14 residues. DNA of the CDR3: TGTGCCTGGACCGGGACTAGCCTCAAAGAGACCCAGTACTTC. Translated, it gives CAWTGTSLKETQYF. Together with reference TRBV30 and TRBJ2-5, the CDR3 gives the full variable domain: SQTIHQWPATLVQPVGSPLSLECTVEGTSNPNLYWYRQAAGRGLQLLFYSVGIGQISSEVPQNLSASRPQDRQFILSSKKLLLSDSGFYLCAWTGTSLKETQYFGPGTRLLVL.

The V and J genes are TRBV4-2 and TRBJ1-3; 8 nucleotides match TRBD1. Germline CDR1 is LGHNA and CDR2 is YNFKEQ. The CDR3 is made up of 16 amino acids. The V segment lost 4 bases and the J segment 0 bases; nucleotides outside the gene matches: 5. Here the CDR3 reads CASSLQGAHSGNTIYF. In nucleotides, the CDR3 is TGTGCCAGCAGCCTGCAGGGGGCCCACTCTGGAAACACCATATATTTT.

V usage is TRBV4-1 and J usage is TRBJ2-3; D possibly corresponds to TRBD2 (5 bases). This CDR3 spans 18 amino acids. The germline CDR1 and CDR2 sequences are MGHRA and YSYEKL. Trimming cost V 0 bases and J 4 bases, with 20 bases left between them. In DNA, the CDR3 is TGCGCCAGCAGCCAAGATCGCGCCAGAGGAGGTCCTGCAGATACGCAGTATTTT. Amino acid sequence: CASSQDRARGGPADTQYF.

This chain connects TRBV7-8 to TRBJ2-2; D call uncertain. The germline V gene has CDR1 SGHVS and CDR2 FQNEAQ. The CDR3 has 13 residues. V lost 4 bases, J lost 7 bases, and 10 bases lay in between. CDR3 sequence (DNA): TGTGCCAGCAGCTATGCGCGAGGCGGGGAGCTGTTTTTT. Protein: CASSYARGGELFF.

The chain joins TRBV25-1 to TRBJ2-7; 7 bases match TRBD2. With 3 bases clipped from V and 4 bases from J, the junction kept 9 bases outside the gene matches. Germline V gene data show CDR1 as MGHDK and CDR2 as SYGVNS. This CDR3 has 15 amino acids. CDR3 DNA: TGTGCCAGCAGTGACCCGACCAGCGGGAAATACGAGCAGTACTTC. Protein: CASSDPTSGKYEQYF.

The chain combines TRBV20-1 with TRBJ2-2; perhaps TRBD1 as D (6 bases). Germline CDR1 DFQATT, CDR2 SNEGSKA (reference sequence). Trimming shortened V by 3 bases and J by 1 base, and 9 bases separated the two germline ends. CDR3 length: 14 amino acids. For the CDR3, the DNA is TGCAGTGCTAGTCCGGGACAGAACACCGGGGAGCTGTTTTTT. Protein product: CSASPGQNTGELFF.

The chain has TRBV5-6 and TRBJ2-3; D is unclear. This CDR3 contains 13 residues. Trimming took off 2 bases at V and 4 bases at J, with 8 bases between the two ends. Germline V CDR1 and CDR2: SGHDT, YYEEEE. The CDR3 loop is CASSFGLPDTQYF. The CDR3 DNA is TGTGCCAGCAGCTTCGGATTACCAGATACGCAGTATTTT. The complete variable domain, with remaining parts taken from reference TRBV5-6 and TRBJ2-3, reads DAGVTQSPTHLIKTRGQQVTLRCSPKSGHDTVSWYQQALGQGPQFIFQYYEEEERQRGNFPDRFSGHQFPNYSSELNVNALLLGDSALYLCASSFGLPDTQYFGPGTRLTVL.

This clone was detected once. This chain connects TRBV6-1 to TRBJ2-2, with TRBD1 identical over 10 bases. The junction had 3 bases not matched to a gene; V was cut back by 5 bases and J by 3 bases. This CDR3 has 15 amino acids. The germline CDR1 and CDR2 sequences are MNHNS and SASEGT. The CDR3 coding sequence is TGTGCCAGCAGTTTGACAGGGGGCGACACCGGGGAGCTGTTTTTT. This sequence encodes CASSLTGGDTGELFF.

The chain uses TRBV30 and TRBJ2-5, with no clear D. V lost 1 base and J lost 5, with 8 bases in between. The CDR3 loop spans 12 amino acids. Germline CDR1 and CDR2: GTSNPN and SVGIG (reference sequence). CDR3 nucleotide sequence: TGTGCCTGGAGTGGGCTGGGGGAGACCCAGTACTTC. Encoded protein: CAWSGLGETQYF.

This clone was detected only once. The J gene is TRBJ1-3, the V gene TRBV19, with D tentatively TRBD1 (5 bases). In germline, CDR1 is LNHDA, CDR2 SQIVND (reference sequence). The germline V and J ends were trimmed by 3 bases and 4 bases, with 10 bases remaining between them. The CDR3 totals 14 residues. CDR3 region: CASSITGRGNTIYF. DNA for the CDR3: TGTGCCAGTAGTATCACGGGGCGCGGAAACACCATATATTTT.

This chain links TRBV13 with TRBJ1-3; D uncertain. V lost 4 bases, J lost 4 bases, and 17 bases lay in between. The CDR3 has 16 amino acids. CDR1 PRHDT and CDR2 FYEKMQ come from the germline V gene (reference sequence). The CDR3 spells CASSSRMDPRGNTIYF. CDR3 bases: TGTGCCAGCAGCTCCCGGATGGACCCCAGGGGAAACACCATATATTTT. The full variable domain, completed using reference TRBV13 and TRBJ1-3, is AAGVIQSPRHLIKEKRETATLKCYPIPRHDTVYWYQQGPGQDPQFLISFYEKMQSDKGSIPDRFSAQQFSDYHSELNMSSLELGDSALYFCASSSRMDPRGNTIYFGEGSWLTVV.

This CDR3 is CASSISHGGDGTSYEQYF. The CDR3, as DNA: TGTGCCAGTAGTATCTCCCACGGGGGGGACGGTACGTCCTACGAGCAGTACTTC. The rearrangement joins TRBV19 to TRBJ2-7; 8 bases fit TRBD2. The ends lost 3 bases at V and 1 base at J; junction bases unmatched: 14. The CDR3 spans 18 residues. Germline V gives CDR1 LNHDA, CDR2 SQIVND (reference sequence).

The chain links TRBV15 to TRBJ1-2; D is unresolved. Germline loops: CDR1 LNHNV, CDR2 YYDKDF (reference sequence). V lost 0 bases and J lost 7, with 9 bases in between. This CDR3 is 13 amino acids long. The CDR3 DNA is TGTGCCACCAGCAGAGAATTAGTAGGTGGCTACACCTTC. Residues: CATSRELVGGYTF.

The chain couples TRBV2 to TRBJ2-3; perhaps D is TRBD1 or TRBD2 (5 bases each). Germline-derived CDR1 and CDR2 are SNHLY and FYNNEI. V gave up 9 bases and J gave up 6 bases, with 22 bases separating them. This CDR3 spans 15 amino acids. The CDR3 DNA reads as TGTGCCAGTATGGACCGGGACCGCTGGGGGGATACGCAGTATTTT. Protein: CASMDRDRWGDTQYF. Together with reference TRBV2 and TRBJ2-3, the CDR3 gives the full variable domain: EPEVTQTPSHQVTQMGQEVILRCVPISNHLYFYWYRQILGQKVEFLVSFYNNEISEKSEIFDDQFSVERPDGSNFTLKIRSTKLEDSAMYFCASMDRDRWGDTQYFGPGTRLTVL.